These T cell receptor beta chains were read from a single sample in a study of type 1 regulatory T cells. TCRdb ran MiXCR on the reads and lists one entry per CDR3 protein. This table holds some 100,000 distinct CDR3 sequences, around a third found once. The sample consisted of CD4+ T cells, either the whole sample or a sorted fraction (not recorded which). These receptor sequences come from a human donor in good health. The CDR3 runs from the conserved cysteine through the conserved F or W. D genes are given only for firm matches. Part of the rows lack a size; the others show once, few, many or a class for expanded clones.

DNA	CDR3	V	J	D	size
TGCGCCAGCAGCTGGCGACTAGACAATGAGCAGTTCTTC	CASSWRLDNEQFF	TRBV5-1	TRBJ2-1	NA	few
TGTGCCAGCAGCCACCCGGGACAGGGGACCAAGCAGTACTTC	CASSHPGQGTKQYF	TRBV4-2	TRBJ2-7	TRBD1	NA
TGTGCCAGCAGCTTAGCCCCAGCCAAAAACATTCAGTACTTC	CASSLAPAKNIQYF	TRBV7-2	TRBJ2-4	NA	few
TGCAGTGCCCAGAGCGGGGCTAGCGGGACTGTAGAGCAGTACTTC	CSAQSGASGTVEQYF	TRBV20-1	TRBJ2-7	TRBD2	NA
TGCAGTGCTGTTTGGGGAGATACGCAGTATTTT	CSAVWGDTQYF	TRBV20-1	TRBJ2-3	NA	NA
TGTGCCAGCAAAATTCCCGGGACGAGCTGTAACCACGTCACAGATACGCAGTATTTT	CASKIPGTSCNHVTDTQYF	TRBV6-9	TRBJ2-3	NA	NA
TGCAGTGCTAGAGGGGACAGCCAACAAGAGACCCAGTACTTC	CSARGDSQQETQYF	TRBV20-1	TRBJ2-5	TRBD1	NA
TGTGCCAGTAGTACCCGACTAGCGGGCGACACCGGGGAGCTGTTTTTT	CASSTRLAGDTGELFF	TRBV19	TRBJ2-2	TRBD2	NA
TGTGCCTGGAGTGGATCCTACGAGCAGTACTTC	CAWSGSYEQYF	TRBV30	TRBJ2-7	NA	few
TGTGCCAGCAAGCCCGAGGGCGGATCGCCTCAGCCCCAGCATTTT	CASKPEGGSPQPQHF	TRBV2	TRBJ1-5	NA	few
TGTGCCACCAGCCCAGAAAAGGGCAGCGAGCAGTACTTC	CATSPEKGSEQYF	TRBV15	TRBJ2-7	NA	NA
TGTGCCAGCAGTTACGAGGAGGTGGGCAATGAGCAGTTCTTC	CASSYEEVGNEQFF	TRBV6-2/TRBV6-3	TRBJ2-1	NA	few
TGTGCCAGCGCCAAAACAGGGCTGTACGAGCAGTACTTC	CASAKTGLYEQYF	TRBV6-2/TRBV6-3	TRBJ2-7	NA	NA
TGTGCCAGCAGCGGCCGTGTTATGGGCGAGCAGTACTTC	CASSGRVMGEQYF	TRBV9	TRBJ2-7	NA	few
TGCGCCAGCAGGCCCGACAGGGTGAACACCGGGGAGCTGTTTTTT	CASRPDRVNTGELFF	TRBV10-1	TRBJ2-2	TRBD1	NA